Presented here are 31 T cell receptor beta chains from one specimen sequenced in a study of cytomegalovirus exposure and HLA in healthy donors. The PCR made use of 60 Vbeta and 13 Jbeta primers. The table came from immunoSEQ multiplex PCR; TCRdb's copy has only in-frame clones and leaves some out. The profile covers around 200,000 clones, with around four fifths appearing a single time and 2.5% to 4% taken by the ten largest. Input material: PBMCs. The receptors shown here come from a female donor in good health and CMV-seronegative.

The chain joins TRBV7-9 to TRBJ2-2, with 7 nucleotides matching TRBD1. The CDR3 is 14 residues long. V gave up 9 bases and J gave up 1 base; unmatched junction bases: 5. Per the germline V gene, CDR1 is SEHNR and CDR2 is FQNEAQ (reference sequence). CDR3 protein: CARTGTENTGELFF. As DNA, the CDR3 is TGTGCCAGGACCGGGACAGAGAACACCGGGGAGCTGTTTTTT.

The genes are TRBV9 and TRBJ2-7, with a weak D call TRBD2 (6 bases). The CDR3 has 17 residues. In germline, CDR1 is SGDLS, CDR2 YYNGEE. V lost 4 bases and J 3 bases, leaving 23 bases between the germline ends. The CDR3 is CASSLGGYSRGNYEQYF. The CDR3 region has the DNA TGTGCCAGCAGCTTGGGTGGGTACAGTCGGGGGAACTACGAGCAGTACTTC.

The chain carries TRBV7-9 and TRBJ2-7; perhaps TRBD2 as D (5 bases). The CDR3 totals 15 residues. V was shortened by 1 base and J by 3 bases, with 13 bases between the two germline ends. Looked up from germline, CDR1 is SEHNR and CDR2 is FQNEAQ (reference sequence). The CDR3 loop is CASSLVGGGFYEQYF. DNA for the CDR3: TGTGCCAGCAGCTTAGTTGGCGGAGGATTCTACGAGCAGTACTTC.

The chain uses TRBV28 and TRBJ1-5; possible D gene TRBD1, 5 bases. The CDR3 runs 15 residues. Germline CDR1 reads MDHEN; CDR2 reads SYDVKM. The ends were cut back, 8 bases at V and 6 bases at J, with 20 bases in the middle. As DNA, the CDR3 is TGTGCCAGCCAAACACCCAGGGATAGAGCTCAGCCCCAGCATTTT. Translation gives CASQTPRDRAQPQHF.

The chain is built from TRBV28 and TRBJ1-2, with D perhaps TRBD1 (6 bases). This CDR3 has 15 residues. Trimming removed 6 bases from V and 4 bases from J, with 18 bases in between. Germline V gene data show CDR1 as MDHEN and CDR2 as SYDVKM. The CDR3 coding sequence is TGTGCCAGCAGGCATCCATGGGGCAGGGGCTATGGCTACACCTTC. Encoded protein: CASRHPWGRGYGYTF.

V and J are TRBV5-4 and TRBJ2-3, with D possibly matching TRBD2 (6 bases). The germline CDR1 and CDR2 sequences are SGHNT and YYREEE (reference sequence). The V end was cut by 0 bases, the J end by 8 bases, with 19 bases between. The CDR3 extends over 16 amino acids. The CDR3 region is CASSLVAGYGPGTQYF. The CDR3 DNA follows: TGTGCCAGCAGCTTGGTCGCGGGATATGGGCCAGGTACGCAGTATTTT.

The gene calls are TRBV6-5 and TRBJ2-4; D possibly corresponds to TRBD2 (6 bases). The CDR3 totals 13 residues. V lost 5 bases, J lost 8 bases, and 13 bases lay in between. Germline V gives CDR1 MNHEY, CDR2 SVGAGI. CDR3 protein: CASSPDWRDIQYF. The DNA of the CDR3 is TGTGCCAGCAGTCCCGACTGGAGGGACATTCAGTACTTC.

This chain joins TRBV19 and TRBJ2-7; TRBD2 aligns across 7 bases. Germline V gene lookup returns CDR1 LNHDA and CDR2 SQIVND (reference sequence). This CDR3 has 15 amino acids. With 10 bases clipped from V and 6 bases from J, the junction kept 18 bases outside the gene matches. The CDR3 is CATSNPTSARLEQYF. Written as DNA, the CDR3 is TGTGCCACCTCGAACCCTACTAGCGCCCGTCTCGAGCAGTACTTC. Full variable domain (rest looked up from reference TRBV19 and TRBJ2-7): DGGITQSPKYLFRKEGQNVTLSCEQNLNHDAMYWYRQDPGQGLRLIYYSQIVNDFQKGDIAEGYSVSREKKESFPLTVTSAQKNPTAFYLCATSNPTSARLEQYFGPGTRLTVT.

This chain links TRBV19 with TRBJ1-2, with TRBD1 matching 7 bases. The J segment lost 4 bases and the V segment lost 5 bases, leaving 7 bases of the junction unmatched. The V gene's germline CDR1 is LNHDA and CDR2 SQIVND (reference sequence). CDR3 length: 14 residues. In DNA form, the CDR3 reads TGTGCCAGTAGTGTACAGGGGCTCCTCTATGGCTACACCTTC. It translates to CASSVQGLLYGYTF.

The chain is built from TRBV7-3 and TRBJ2-3; no clear D. Germline V lookup: CDR1 SGHTA, CDR2 FQGTGA. V was cut by 5 bases and J by 4 bases, with 13 bases left in between. CDR3 length: 14 residues. The CDR3 region is CASSPTRLADTQYF. The CDR3 region has the DNA TGTGCCAGCAGCCCCACGCGTCTCGCAGATACGCAGTATTTT.

V usage is TRBV6-5 and J usage is TRBJ1-5, with a possible D match to TRBD1 (5 bases). The germline V and J ends were trimmed by 3 bases and 9 bases, with 12 bases remaining between them. The length of the CDR3 is 13 residues. The germline gives CDR1 MNHEY, CDR2 SVGAGI. CDR3 DNA: TGTGCCAGCAGTTATGAAGGGGCCCTGCCCCAGCATTTT. Translating gives CASSYEGALPQHF.

The rearrangement uses TRBV7-8 and TRBJ1-5; 9 nucleotides match TRBD1. The CDR3 loop spans 15 amino acids. J gave up 2 bases and V 5 bases, and 4 bases lay outside the gene matches. Germline CDR1 reads SGHVS; CDR2 reads FQNEAQ. The CDR3: CASSPTGGGNQPQHF. The CDR3 nucleotides are TGTGCCAGCAGCCCGACAGGGGGTGGCAATCAGCCCCAGCATTTT.

This chain uses TRBV19 with TRBJ1-2; 12 nucleotides align to TRBD1. The V gene's germline CDR1 is LNHDA and CDR2 SQIVND (reference sequence). This CDR3 has 15 residues. The trim removed 7 bases at V and 2 bases at J, leaving 5 bases unmatched. CDR3: CASTGQGALNYGYTF. DNA of the CDR3: TGTGCCAGTACGGGACAGGGGGCTCTCAACTATGGCTACACCTTC.

V is TRBV30 and J is TRBJ2-7, with TRBD1 matching 12 bases. Unmatched junction bases numbered 4, after V lost 3 bases and J lost 7 bases. The CDR3 totals 13 residues. CDR1 is GTSNPN and CDR2 is SVGIG in the germline V gene (reference sequence). The CDR3 DNA sequence: TGTGCCTGGAGGGGACAGGGGGCGGGAGAGCAGTACTTC. Protein: CAWRGQGAGEQYF.

This clone showed up just a few times. The chain employs TRBV5-4 and TRBJ1-1, with no clear D. CDR1 is SGHNT, CDR2 YYREEE, per germline (reference sequence). V was trimmed by 2 bases and J by 4 bases, leaving 15 bases between them. The CDR3 length is 15 residues. CDR3 DNA: TGTGCCAGCAGCTTACAGACCGGGGAGGGCACTGAAGCTTTCTTT. Residues: CASSLQTGEGTEAFF.

In its sample, this clone was seen once. The chain couples TRBV28 to TRBJ2-7; no definite D call. Germline CDR1 and CDR2: MDHEN and SYDVKM. With 3 bases removed from V and 1 base from J, the gap between germline ends came to 13 bases. This CDR3 spans 15 amino acids. The CDR3 protein is CASSFSPTPSYEQYF. The DNA for the CDR3 is TGTGCCAGCAGTTTCTCTCCCACACCTTCCTACGAGCAGTACTTC.

V is TRBV7-9 and J is TRBJ2-1; D possibly corresponds to TRBD1 (6 bases). CDR1 SEHNR and CDR2 FQNEAQ come from the germline V gene (reference sequence). This CDR3 contains 16 residues. V dropped 2 bases and J dropped 3 bases, with 14 bases sitting between them. CDR3 bases: TGTGCCAGCAGCTTACGCGCATCCAGGGGCTACAATGAGCAGTTCTTC. As protein: CASSLRASRGYNEQFF.

V is TRBV25-1 and J is TRBJ2-7; 10 positions agree with TRBD1. Trimming removed 3 bases from V and 5 bases from J; junction bases left unmatched: 10. This CDR3 has 16 residues. Germline V gene sequence: CDR1 MGHDK, CDR2 SYGVNS. CDR3 sequence: CASSDLQGGQGNEQYF. CDR3 DNA: TGTGCCAGCAGTGACCTCCAGGGGGGACAGGGGAACGAGCAGTACTTC.

This clone was seen more than once but under ten times. The chain links TRBV7-2 to TRBJ2-1; 7 nucleotides align to TRBD2. J gave up 0 bases and V 6 bases, and 8 bases lay outside the gene matches. The CDR3 spans 16 residues. Per germline, CDR1 SGHTA and CDR2 FQGNSA. The CDR3 protein is CASSISGTNSYNEQFF. The CDR3 DNA reads as TGTGCCAGCAGTATATCCGGGACTAACTCCTACAATGAGCAGTTCTTC.

V usage is TRBV5-6 and J usage is TRBJ1-6, with TRBD1 as a possible D gene (6 bases). The germline V gene has CDR1 SGHDT and CDR2 YYEEEE. The V end was cut by 5 bases, the J end by 6 bases, with 18 bases between. There are 16 residues in the CDR3. CDR3 nucleotide sequence: TGTGCCAGCAGGGATATGAGGGTAGGGGGTAATTCACCCCTCCACTTT. This codes for CASRDMRVGGNSPLHF.

V usage is TRBV7-9 and J usage is TRBJ1-2; no clear D gene. Trimming removed 5 bases at V and 8 bases at J, with 15 bases between. Germline V gene data show CDR1 as SEHNR and CDR2 as FQNEAQ (reference sequence). The CDR3 extends over 13 amino acids. The CDR3 bases are TGTGCCAGCAGCCCCGGGCGGGGAAGCGGCTACACCTTC. It is translated as CASSPGRGSGYTF.

The gene calls are TRBV5-5 and TRBJ1-6, with TRBD1 matching over 9 bases. V was clipped by 5 bases and J by 10 bases; unmatched bases: 13. This CDR3 comprises 16 residues. Germline CDR1 SGHKS, CDR2 YYEKEE (reference sequence). The CDR3 reads CASSYTGTGTGSPLHF. The CDR3 DNA sequence: TGTGCCAGCAGTTACACCGGGACAGGGACGGGCTCACCCCTCCACTTT. The full variable domain, completed using reference TRBV5-5 and TRBJ1-6, is DAGVTQSPTHLIKTRGQQVTLRCSPISGHKSVSWYQQVLGQGPQFIFQYYEKEERGRGNFPDRFSARQFPNYSSELNVNALLLGDSALYLCASSYTGTGTGSPLHFGNGTRLTVT.

Only a few counts were recorded for this clone. The J gene is TRBJ2-7, the V gene TRBV28; TRBD2 matches 9 bases. From germline, CDR1 is MDHEN and CDR2 SYDVKM. V shed 2 bases, J shed 5 bases, and the junction held 16 bases outside the gene matches. CDR3 size: 18 residues. The CDR3 protein is CASSLMGVTSGGFNEQYF. As DNA, the CDR3 is TGTGCCAGCAGTTTAATGGGCGTTACGAGCGGGGGGTTTAACGAGCAGTACTTC.

CDR3 protein: CSARTNYEQYF. Written as DNA, the CDR3 is TGCAGTGCTAGGACTAACTACGAGCAGTACTTC. V usage is TRBV20-1 and J usage is TRBJ2-7, with D possibly matching TRBD2 (5 bases). The CDR3 totals 11 residues. The germline V gene has CDR1 DFQATT and CDR2 SNEGSKA (reference sequence). Trimming left V 3 bases short and J 3 bases short, with 6 bases between.

V and J are TRBV7-2 and TRBJ1-1; D possibly corresponds to TRBD1 (5 bases). Germline V gene data show CDR1 as SGHTA and CDR2 as FQGNSA. Trimming stripped 5 bases from V and 6 bases from J, with 10 bases between. CDR3 size: 12 residues. The CDR3 spells CASSQLQAEAFF. DNA for the CDR3: TGTGCCAGCAGCCAACTACAGGCTGAAGCTTTCTTT.

The chain couples TRBV28 to TRBJ2-7, with 13 bases that match TRBD2. This CDR3 has 15 amino acids. Germline V lookup: CDR1 MDHEN, CDR2 SYDVKM. With 6 bases clipped from V and 4 bases from J, the junction kept 6 bases outside the gene matches. The CDR3 sequence: CASRLTSGGAYEQYF. CDR3 nucleotides: TGTGCCAGCAGACTTACTAGCGGGGGGGCGTACGAGCAGTACTTC.

The V call is TRBV27, the J call TRBJ2-3; TRBD1 matches at 8 bases. Germline-derived CDR1 and CDR2 are MNHEY and SMNVEV (reference sequence). The V gene end was trimmed by 6 bases and the J gene end by 4 bases; junction bases not matched to a gene: 12. The CDR3 totals 16 residues. The CDR3 protein is CASSADQGAIADTQYF. Written as DNA, the CDR3 is TGTGCCAGCAGCGCGGACCAGGGGGCTATCGCAGATACGCAGTATTTT.

The rearrangement uses TRBV6-1 and TRBJ2-1; a possible D gene is TRBD2 (6 bases). Germline V gene lookup returns CDR1 MNHNS and CDR2 SASEGT. The length of the CDR3 is 15 residues. Trimming shortened V by 6 bases and J by 4 bases, and 16 bases separated the two germline ends. The CDR3 DNA sequence: TGTGCCAGCAGACCCCTGGGGGGATCTTACAATGAGCAGTTCTTC. Translating gives CASRPLGGSYNEQFF.

Turning to this clone: At the DNA level, this CDR3 is encoded by other sequences in the same sample as well. The J gene is TRBJ2-7, the V gene TRBV7-2, with 8 bases that match TRBD1. This CDR3 is 14 amino acids long. Germline V lookup: CDR1 SGHTA, CDR2 FQGNSA. The V segment lost 5 bases and the J segment 1 base; nucleotides outside the gene matches: 4. CDR3 in DNA: TGTGCCAGCAGCCTCGGGACAGGTTCCTACGAGCAGTACTTC. This codes for CASSLGTGSYEQYF.

Turning to this clone: The junction differs from germline at one of its ends, possibly a read error. The V and J genes are TRBV7-9 and TRBJ1-3; the D is unclear. The CDR3 loop spans 16 amino acids. Germline CDR1 is SEHNR and CDR2 is FQNEAQ (reference sequence). DNA of the CDR3: TGTTCCAGCAGCTCTGGCGTGGGGAGCTCTGGAAACACCATATATTTT. Translated: CSSSSGVGSSGNTIYF.

The chain joins TRBV18 to TRBJ1-5, with D possibly being TRBD1 (6 bases). CDR1 KGHSH and CDR2 LQKENI come from the germline V gene. V shed 4 bases and J shed 0 bases, with 10 bases lying between them. This CDR3 contains 15 residues. CDR3 in amino acids: CASSQGVYSNQPQHF. The CDR3 DNA reads TGTGCCAGCTCACAGGGGGTTTATAGCAATCAGCCCCAGCATTTT.